The rows below give T cell receptor beta chains drawn from one sample of a study of T cell responses to AZD1222 COVID-19 vaccine. The method was immunoSEQ multiplex PCR; TCRdb's version includes in-frame clones alone and lacks a portion of them. The data show tens of thousands of clones, with about 88% seen just once and about 8% held by the top ten. Material: peripheral blood, obtained 28 days after the second AZD1222 dose. The receptors derive from an adult who received the AZD1222 COVID-19 vaccine. CDR3s leave out the opening cysteine and the closing phenylalanine or tryptophan. D genes are given only for firm matches. The size entry is marked missing in some rows and otherwise reads once, few, many or a size class.

- | TRBV15 | - | VTSSNRAPLGYT
- | TRBV5-1 | - | ASSPDSNQPQH
TRBD1 | TRBV5-1 | - | ASSTATGDGANVLT
TRBD1 | TRBV5-1 | - | ASSWGDRDDTQY
- | TRBV30 | - | AWAHRTGTLQETQY
- | TRBV28 | - | ASSVTGLEQY
- | TRBV6-6 | once | ASIAATVNTEAF
- | TRBV21-1 | - | ASSTRTSGSSLTQETQY
- | TRBV24-1 | - | ATSDPGPKNNEQF
- | TRBV4-2 | few | ASSQVTSGGQPQH
TRBD1 | TRBV12-3/TRBV12-4 | once | ASSRDSLYGYT
- | TRBV6-5 | once | ASSYDKGSYEQY
TRBD2 | TRBV4-2 | - | ASSQDRLAGRNEQF
- | TRBV2 | - | ASSEGNTEAF
- | TRBV30 | - | AWGGGEGNEKLF
- | TRBV5-1 | - | ASSPSGLDYEQY
- | TRBV4-1 | once | ASSQVPGEVGYT
- | TRBV30 | once | AWRDTGPHYGYT
TRBD2 | TRBV27 | once | ASSRLAGAYEQY
TRBD1 | TRBV24-1 | once | ATSRTGSTEAF
- | TRBV4-1 | - | ASSLSALVGTDTQY
- | TRBV5-1 | - | ASSLQGANYGYT
- | TRBV12-3/TRBV12-4 | - | ASTWGGNTEAF
TRBD1 | TRBV27 | - | ASSYGTGGVSYEQY
TRBD1 | TRBV19 | - | ASSMRGQGGYEQY
- | TRBV6-5 | - | ASSPRDTQY
- | TRBV10-3 | - | AIAEGVVVDTIY
- | TRBV4-1 | - | ASSQVRGARINEQY
- | TRBV27 | - | ASTLLSGNQGPTANYGYT
- | TRBV2 | - | ASTWVGGEQY
- | TRBV5-1 | - | ASSAGVVVNYGYT
- | TRBV5-1 | - | ASSLGTVTDTQY
- | TRBV14 | few | ASSQVFAGELF
- | TRBV29-1 | - | SVDRVQETQY
- | TRBV30 | - | AWSGGTNQPQH
- | TRBV30 | - | AWSRGRDSPLH
TRBD1 | TRBV30 | few | AWTPGQVYGYT
- | TRBV3-1/TRBV3-2 | - | ASSRQGGPDTQY
- | TRBV11-1 | - | ASSLSNLQASPLH
TRBD1 | TRBV10-3 | - | AISESEGTGTYNEQF
TRBD1 | TRBV19 | - | ASSSGQGIRWAF
- | TRBV2 | - | ASKADGMDSPLH
- | TRBV3-1/TRBV3-2 | - | ASSQTPGSYEQY
TRBD1 | TRBV5-1 | once | ASSAGQGSGYT
- | TRBV7-5 | few | ARRWGALNTEAF
TRBD2 | TRBV7-9 | - | ASSLGLAAQETQY
- | TRBV18 | once | ASSPKIGGGYEQY
- | TRBV27 | - | ASSRGLGETQY
- | TRBV29-1 | - | SVVASDYTDTQY
- | TRBV29-1 | - | SVEVSTYEQY
TRBD1 | TRBV10-2 | - | ASKGGQNYGYT
TRBD2 | TRBV28 | once | ASSPLLAGDFNTQY
- | TRBV20-1 | - | SASASGNQPQH
- | TRBV7-2 | - | ASSLDREGKLSNQPQH
TRBD1 | TRBV28 | - | ASHDRVTGELF